This passage covers 2 T cell receptor beta chains from one sample sequenced in a study of blood T cell repertoires in COVID-19. Only in-frame clones appear in the TCRdb table, and some are missing; sequencing was by immunoSEQ multiplex PCR. There are 200,000 to 250,000 clones in the sample; around four fifths occur only once, and 18% lies in the top ten. The sample consisted of peripheral blood. The receptors here all came from a woman of 80 years or more with active or convalescent COVID-19.

The V and J genes are TRBV19 and TRBJ2-7; 10 nucleotides line up with TRBD2. Germline V gene lookup returns CDR1 LNHDA and CDR2 SQIVND (reference sequence). CDR3 length equals 15 residues. V lost 3 bases, J lost 2 bases, and 4 bases stayed unmatched. CDR3 DNA sequence: TGTGCCAGTAGTATGGGGACTAGCGTCCCCTACGAGCAGTACTTC. Translated, it gives CASSMGTSVPYEQYF.

The table lists this clone with a count of one. Mismatch with germline at one junction end may stem from a read error. The chain uses TRBV7-2 and TRBJ1-2, with TRBD1 matching 9 bases. CDR1 and CDR2 from the germline V gene are SGHTA and FQGNSA. This CDR3 spans 16 amino acids. The CDR3 here is CASTLGGTGFNYGYTF. DNA of the CDR3: TGTGCCAGCACCTTAGGCGGGACAGGGTTTAACTATGGCTACACCTTC.